This TCR beta chain appears in the sequencing data of a study of blood T cell repertoires in COVID-19. This clone was counted between two and nine times. This CDR3 spans 14 amino acids. J was trimmed by 4 bases and V by 3 bases; bases with no gene match: 2. Germline V CDR1 and CDR2: SGHKS, YYEKEE (reference sequence). TCRdb's copy holds only in-frame clones and misses some; the assay was immunoSEQ multiplex PCR. The sample lists some 340,000 clones, around four fifths occurring once. Specimen: peripheral blood. The clonotype comes from a man aged 30 to 45 with active or convalescent COVID-19. The chain carries TRBV5-5 and TRBJ2-5; 11 nucleotides align to TRBD2. The CDR3: CASSSGLAAETQYF. In nucleotides, the CDR3 is TGTGCCAGCAGCTCGGGACTAGCGGCAGAGACCCAGTACTTC.